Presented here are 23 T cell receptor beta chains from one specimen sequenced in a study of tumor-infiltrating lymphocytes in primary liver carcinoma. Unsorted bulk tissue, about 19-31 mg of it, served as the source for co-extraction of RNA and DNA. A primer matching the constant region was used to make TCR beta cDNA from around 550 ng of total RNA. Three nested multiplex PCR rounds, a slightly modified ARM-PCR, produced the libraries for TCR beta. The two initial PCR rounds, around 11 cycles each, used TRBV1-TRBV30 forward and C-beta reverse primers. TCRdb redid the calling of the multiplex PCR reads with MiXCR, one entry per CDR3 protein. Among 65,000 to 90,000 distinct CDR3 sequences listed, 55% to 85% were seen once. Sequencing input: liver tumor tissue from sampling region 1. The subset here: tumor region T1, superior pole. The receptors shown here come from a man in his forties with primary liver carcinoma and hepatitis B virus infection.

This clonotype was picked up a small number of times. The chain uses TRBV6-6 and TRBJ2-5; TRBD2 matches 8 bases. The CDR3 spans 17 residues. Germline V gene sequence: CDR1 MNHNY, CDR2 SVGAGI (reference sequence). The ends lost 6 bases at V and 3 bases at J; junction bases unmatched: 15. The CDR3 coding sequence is TGTGCCAGCAGCCCTCAGGGACTAGTGGGACTTAAAGAGACCCAGTACTTC. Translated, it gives CASSPQGLVGLKETQYF.

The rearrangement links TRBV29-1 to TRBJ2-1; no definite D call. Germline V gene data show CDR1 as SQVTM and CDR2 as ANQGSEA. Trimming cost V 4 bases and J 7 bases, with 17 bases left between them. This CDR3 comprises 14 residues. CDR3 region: CSVGASWRSNEQFF. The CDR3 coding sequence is TGCAGCGTTGGGGCAAGCTGGAGATCGAATGAGCAGTTCTTC.

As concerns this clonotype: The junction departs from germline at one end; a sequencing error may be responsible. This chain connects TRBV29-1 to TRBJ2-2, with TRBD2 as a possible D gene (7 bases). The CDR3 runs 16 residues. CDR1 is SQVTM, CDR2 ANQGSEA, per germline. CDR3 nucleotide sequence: TGCAGTGTTGAAATTAGTGGGGGGGCGCACACCGGGGAGCTGTGTTTT. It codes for CSVEISGGAHTGELCF.

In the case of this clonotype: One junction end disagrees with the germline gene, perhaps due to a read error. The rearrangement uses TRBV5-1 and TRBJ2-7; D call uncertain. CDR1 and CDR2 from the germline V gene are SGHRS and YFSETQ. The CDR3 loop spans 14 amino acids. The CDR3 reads CASSRDSVGYKQYF. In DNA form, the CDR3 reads TGCGCCAGCAGTCGAGACTCCGTTGGCTACAAGCAGTACTTC.

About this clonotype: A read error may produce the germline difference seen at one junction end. CDR3 residues: CASNPGSSYNEQFF. CDR3 DNA sequence: TGCGCCAGCAATCCCGGGAGCTCCTACAACGAGCAGTTCTTC. The V and J genes are TRBV5-1 and TRBJ2-1; D is perhaps TRBD2 (6 bases). Looked up from germline, CDR1 is SGHRS and CDR2 is YFSETQ. This CDR3 contains 14 residues.

The CDR3 spells CASSLSGTPPRREQYF. DNA for the CDR3: TGTGCCAGCAGCCTCAGCGGGACACCGCCCCGGCGGGAGCAGTATTTT. The genes are TRBV7-2 and TRBJ2-3; D perhaps matches TRBD2 (7 bases). In germline, CDR1 is SGHTA, CDR2 FQGNSA. V lost 5 bases, J lost 11 bases, and 26 bases lay in between. There are 16 residues in the CDR3. Full variable domain (missing parts from reference TRBV7-2 and TRBJ2-3): GAGVSQSPSNKVTEKGKDVELRCDPISGHTALYWYRQSLGQGLEFLIYFQGNSAPDKSGLPSDRFSAERTGGSVSTLTIQRTQQEDSAVYLCASSLSGTPPRREQYFGPGTRLTVL.

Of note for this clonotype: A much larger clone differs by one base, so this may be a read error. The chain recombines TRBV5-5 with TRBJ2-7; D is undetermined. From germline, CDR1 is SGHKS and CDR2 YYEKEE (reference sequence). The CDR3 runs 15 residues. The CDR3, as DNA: TGTGCCAGCAGCCTCGCGGCTTCCGCTACCTACGTGCAGTACTTC. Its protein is CASSLAASATYVQYF.

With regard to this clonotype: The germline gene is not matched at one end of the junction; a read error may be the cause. The CDR3 sequence is CASSLVTGGQENQYF. In DNA form, the CDR3 reads TGTGCCAGCAGTTTAGTGACAGGGGGCCAAGAGAATCAGTACTTC. The chain combines TRBV11-2 with TRBJ2-5, with 10 bases that match TRBD1. Germline CDR1 and CDR2: SGHAT and FQNNGV. CDR3 length equals 15 residues.

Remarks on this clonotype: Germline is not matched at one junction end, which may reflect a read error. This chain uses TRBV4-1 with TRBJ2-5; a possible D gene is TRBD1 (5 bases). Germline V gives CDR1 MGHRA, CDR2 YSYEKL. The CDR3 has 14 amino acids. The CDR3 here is CTSSQPDREETQYF. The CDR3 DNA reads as TGCACCAGCAGCCAACCTGACAGAGAGGAGACCCAGTACTTC.

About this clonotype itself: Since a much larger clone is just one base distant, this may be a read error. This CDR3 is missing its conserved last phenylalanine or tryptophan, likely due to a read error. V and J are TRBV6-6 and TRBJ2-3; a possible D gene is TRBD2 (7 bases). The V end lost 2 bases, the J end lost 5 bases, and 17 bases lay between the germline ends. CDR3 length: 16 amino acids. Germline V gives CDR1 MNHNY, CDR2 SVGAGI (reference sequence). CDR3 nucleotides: TGTGCCAGCAGTTACGGAGGGGGGGAGGGGGGAGATACGCAGTATTAT. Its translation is CASSYGGGEGGDTQYY.

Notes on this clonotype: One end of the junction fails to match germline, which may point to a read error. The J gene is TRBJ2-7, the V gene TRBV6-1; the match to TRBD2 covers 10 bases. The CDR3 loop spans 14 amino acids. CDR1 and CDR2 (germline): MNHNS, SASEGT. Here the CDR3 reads CASSTGLAAYEQYF. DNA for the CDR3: TGTGCCAGCAGTACTGGACTAGCGGCCTACGAGCAATATTTC.

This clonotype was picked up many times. DNA for the CDR3: TGTGCCAGCAGCCCTCGGGCAAGCTCTGGGGCCAACGTCCTGACTTTC. Its translation is CASSPRASSGANVLTF. The chain couples TRBV14 to TRBJ2-6; D not certain. Germline V CDR1 and CDR2: SGHDN, FVKESK. V lost 4 bases and J lost 0, with 10 bases in between. The CDR3 runs 16 residues.

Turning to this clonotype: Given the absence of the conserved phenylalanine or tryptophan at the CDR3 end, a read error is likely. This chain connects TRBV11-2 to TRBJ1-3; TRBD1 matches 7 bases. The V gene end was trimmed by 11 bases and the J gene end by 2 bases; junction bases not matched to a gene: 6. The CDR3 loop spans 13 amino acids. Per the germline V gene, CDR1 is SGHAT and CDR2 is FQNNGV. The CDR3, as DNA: TGTGCCCCAGCCCAGGGGGCTGGAAACACCATATATTTG. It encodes CAPAQGAGNTIYL.

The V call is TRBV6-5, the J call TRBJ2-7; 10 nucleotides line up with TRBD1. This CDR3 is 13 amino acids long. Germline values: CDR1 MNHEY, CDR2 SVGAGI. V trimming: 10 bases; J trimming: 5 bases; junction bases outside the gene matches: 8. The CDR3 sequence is CATHWDRGHEQYF. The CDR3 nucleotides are TGTGCCACCCACTGGGACAGGGGCCACGAGCAGTACTTC.

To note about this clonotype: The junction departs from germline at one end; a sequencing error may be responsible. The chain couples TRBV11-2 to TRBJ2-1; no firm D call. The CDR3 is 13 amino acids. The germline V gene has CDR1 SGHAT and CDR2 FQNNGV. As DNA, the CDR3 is TGTACCAGTAGCTTAAATGATGCCTATGGGCAGTTCTTC. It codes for CTSSLNDAYGQFF.

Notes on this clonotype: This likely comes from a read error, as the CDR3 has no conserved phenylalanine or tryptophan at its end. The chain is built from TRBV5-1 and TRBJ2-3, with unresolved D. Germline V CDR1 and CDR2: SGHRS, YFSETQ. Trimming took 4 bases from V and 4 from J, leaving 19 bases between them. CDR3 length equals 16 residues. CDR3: CASSAVGIWHPDTQYS. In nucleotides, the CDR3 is TGCGCCAGCAGCGCCGTCGGAATCTGGCATCCAGATACGCAGTATTCT.

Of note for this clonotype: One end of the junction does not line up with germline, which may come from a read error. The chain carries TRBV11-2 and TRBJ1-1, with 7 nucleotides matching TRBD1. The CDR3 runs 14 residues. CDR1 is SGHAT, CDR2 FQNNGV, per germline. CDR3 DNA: TGTACCAGCAGCTTGGATCCAGGGGGGACTGAAGCCTTCTTT. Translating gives CTSSLDPGGTEAFF. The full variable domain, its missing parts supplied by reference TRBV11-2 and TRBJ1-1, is EAGVAQSPRYKIIEKRQSVAFWCNPISGHATLYWYQQILGQGPKLLIQFQNNGVVDDSQLPKDRFSAERLKGVDSTLKIQPAKLEDSAVYLCTSSLDPGGTEAFFGQGTRLTVV.

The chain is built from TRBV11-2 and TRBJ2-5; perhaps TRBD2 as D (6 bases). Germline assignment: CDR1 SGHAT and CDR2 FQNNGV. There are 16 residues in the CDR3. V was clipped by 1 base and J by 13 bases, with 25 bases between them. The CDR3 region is CASSLGSSGPGETLYF. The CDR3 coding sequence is TGTGCCAGCAGCTTAGGGAGTAGCGGCCCGGGAGAGACTCTGTACTTC.

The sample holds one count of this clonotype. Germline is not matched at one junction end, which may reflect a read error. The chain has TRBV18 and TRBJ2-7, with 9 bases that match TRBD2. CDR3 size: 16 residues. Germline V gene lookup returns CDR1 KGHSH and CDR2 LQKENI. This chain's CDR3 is CASSPQAGGSSYEQYF. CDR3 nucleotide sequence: TGTGCCAGCTCACCACAGGCGGGAGGGAGCTCCTACGAGCAGTATTTC.

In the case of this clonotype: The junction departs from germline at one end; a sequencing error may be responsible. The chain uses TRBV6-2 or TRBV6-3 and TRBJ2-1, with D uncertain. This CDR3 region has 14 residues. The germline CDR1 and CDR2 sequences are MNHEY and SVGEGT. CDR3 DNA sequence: TGTGCCAGCAATTACTCCCCGCCCCCCGATGAGCAGTTCTTC. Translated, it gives CASNYSPPPDEQFF.

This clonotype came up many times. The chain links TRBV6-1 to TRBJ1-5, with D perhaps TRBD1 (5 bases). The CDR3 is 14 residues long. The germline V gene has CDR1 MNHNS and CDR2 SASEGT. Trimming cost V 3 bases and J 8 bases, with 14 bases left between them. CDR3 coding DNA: TGTGCCAGCAGTGAGAGGCTGGGGGAAGAGCCCCAGCATTTT. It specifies CASSERLGEEPQHF.

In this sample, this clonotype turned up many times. CDR3 residues: CASSLPGALGKLFF. The CDR3 DNA reads TGCGCCAGCAGCCTCCCCGGCGCCCTCGGAAAACTGTTTTTT. The chain uses TRBV4-1 and TRBJ1-4; D not resolved. CDR1 and CDR2 from the germline V gene are MGHRA and YSYEKL. The ends were cut back, 4 bases at V and 10 bases at J, with 16 bases in the middle. This CDR3 comprises 14 residues.

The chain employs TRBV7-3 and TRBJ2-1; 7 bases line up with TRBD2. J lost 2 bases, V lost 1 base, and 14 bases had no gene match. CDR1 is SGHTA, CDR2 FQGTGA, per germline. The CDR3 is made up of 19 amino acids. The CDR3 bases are TGTGCCAGCAGCTTAAGGGGAGGGGTAACACTCTATACCTACAATGAGCAGTTCTTC. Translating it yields CASSLRGGVTLYTYNEQFF.